Listed below are T cell receptor beta chains from one sample, sequenced in a study of blood T cell repertoires in COVID-19. TCRdb's copy holds only in-frame clones and misses some; the assay was immunoSEQ multiplex PCR. Of 200,000 to 250,000 clones detected, roughly 80% appear once; the ten largest clones hold around 18%. Material for sequencing was peripheral blood. Receptor source: a woman aged 80 or over with active or convalescent COVID-19. CDR3s include the opening cysteine and the closing phenylalanine or tryptophan. The D gene is left open where the match is weak.

V gene: TRBV6-5
J gene: TRBJ2-5
D gene: TRBD2
CDR3 protein: CASSSGGLGETQYF
CDR3 DNA: TGTGCCAGCAGTAGCGGGGGGCTGGGCGAGACCCAGTACTTC

V gene: TRBV3-1/TRBV3-2
J gene: TRBJ1-1
D gene: NA
CDR3 protein: CASSQGHAGTWNTEAFF
CDR3 DNA: TGTGCCAGCAGCCAAGGACATGCGGGGACTTGGAACACTGAAGCTTTCTTT

V gene: TRBV11-3
J gene: TRBJ2-2
D gene: NA
CDR3 protein: CASSLGRENTGELFF
CDR3 DNA: TGTGCCAGCAGCTTAGGCAGGGAGAACACCGGGGAGCTGTTTTTT

V gene: TRBV11-3
J gene: TRBJ2-1
D gene: TRBD2
CDR3 protein: CASSLGASGYRGEQFF
CDR3 DNA: TGTGCCAGCAGCTTAGGTGCTAGCGGGTATAGGGGTGAGCAGTTCTTC

V gene: TRBV7-3
J gene: TRBJ2-3
D gene: TRBD2
CDR3 protein: CASSTRVGRGDSDTQYF
CDR3 DNA: TGTGCCAGCAGCACCCGAGTGGGGCGGGGGGACTCGGATACGCAGTATTTT

V gene: TRBV4-3
J gene: TRBJ1-1
D gene: NA
CDR3 protein: CASSQDTTANTEAFF
CDR3 DNA: TGCGCCAGCAGCCAAGACACGACAGCAAACACTGAAGCTTTCTTT

V gene: TRBV6-5
J gene: TRBJ2-1
D gene: TRBD1
CDR3 protein: CASSYSPGQGASEQFF
CDR3 DNA: TGTGCCAGCAGTTACTCACCGGGACAGGGGGCGAGTGAGCAGTTCTTC

V gene: TRBV21-1
J gene: TRBJ2-4
D gene: NA
CDR3 protein: CASSKVKREAAGGIQLAKNIQYF
CDR3 DNA: TGTGCCAGCAGCAAAGTTAAGCGGGAGGCGGCGGGAGGAATCCAATTAGCCAAAAACATTCAGTACTTC

V gene: TRBV28
J gene: TRBJ2-7
D gene: TRBD1
CDR3 protein: CASSLPGQGSYEQYF
CDR3 DNA: TGTGCCAGCAGTTTACCCGGACAGGGTTCCTACGAGCAGTACTTC

V gene: TRBV10-1
J gene: TRBJ1-1
D gene: NA
CDR3 protein: CASRQGRVSTEAFF
CDR3 DNA: TGCGCCAGCAGACAGGGTAGGGTTAGCACTGAAGCTTTCTTT